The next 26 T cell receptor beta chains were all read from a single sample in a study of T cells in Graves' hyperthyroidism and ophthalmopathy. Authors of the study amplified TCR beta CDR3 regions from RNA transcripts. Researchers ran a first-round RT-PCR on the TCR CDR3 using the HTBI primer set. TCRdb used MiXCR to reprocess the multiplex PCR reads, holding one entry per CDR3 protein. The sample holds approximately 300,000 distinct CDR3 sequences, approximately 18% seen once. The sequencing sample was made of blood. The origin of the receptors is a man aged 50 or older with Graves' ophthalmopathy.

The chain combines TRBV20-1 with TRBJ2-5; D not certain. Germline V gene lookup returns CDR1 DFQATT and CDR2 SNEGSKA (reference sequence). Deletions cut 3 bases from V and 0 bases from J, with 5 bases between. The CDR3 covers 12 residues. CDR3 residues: CSASPNQETQYF. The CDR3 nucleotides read TGCAGTGCTAGCCCGAACCAAGAGACCCAGTACTTC.

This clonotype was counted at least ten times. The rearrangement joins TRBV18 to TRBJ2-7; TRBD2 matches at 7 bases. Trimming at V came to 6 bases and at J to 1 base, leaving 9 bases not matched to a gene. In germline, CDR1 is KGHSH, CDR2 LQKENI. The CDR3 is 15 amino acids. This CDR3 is CASSPGEGLSYEQYF. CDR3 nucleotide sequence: TGTGCCAGCTCTCCTGGGGAGGGCCTATCCTACGAGCAGTACTTC.

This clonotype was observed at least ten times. The CDR3 DNA reads TGCAGTGCCGGGACTAGCTCCTACGAGCAGTACTTC. As protein: CSAGTSSYEQYF. The chain joins TRBV20-1 to TRBJ2-7; TRBD2 agrees at 8 bases. The CDR3 has 12 residues. CDR1 is DFQATT and CDR2 is SNEGSKA in the germline V gene (reference sequence). After removal of 6 bases from V and 0 bases from J, the junction contained 1 base not matched to a gene.

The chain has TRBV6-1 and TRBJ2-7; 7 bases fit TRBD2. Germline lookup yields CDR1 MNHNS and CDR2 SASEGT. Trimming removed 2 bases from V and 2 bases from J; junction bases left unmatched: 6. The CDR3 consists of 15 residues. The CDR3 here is CASSEQRDPPYEQYF. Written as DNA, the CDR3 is TGTGCCAGCAGTGAACAGCGGGACCCCCCCTACGAGCAGTACTTC.

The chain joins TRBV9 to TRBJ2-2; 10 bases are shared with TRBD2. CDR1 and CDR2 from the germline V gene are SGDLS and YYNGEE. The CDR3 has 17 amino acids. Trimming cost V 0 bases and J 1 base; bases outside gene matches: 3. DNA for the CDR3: TGTGCCAGCAGCGTAGGACTAGCGGGTCGGAACACCGGGGAGCTGTTTTTT. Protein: CASSVGLAGRNTGELFF.

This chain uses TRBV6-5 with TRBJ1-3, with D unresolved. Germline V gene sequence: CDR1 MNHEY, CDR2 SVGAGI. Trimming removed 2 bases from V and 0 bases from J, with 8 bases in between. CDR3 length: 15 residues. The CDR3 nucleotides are TGTGCCAGCAGTTACGGACGGGACTCTGGAAACACCATATATTTT. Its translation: CASSYGRDSGNTIYF.

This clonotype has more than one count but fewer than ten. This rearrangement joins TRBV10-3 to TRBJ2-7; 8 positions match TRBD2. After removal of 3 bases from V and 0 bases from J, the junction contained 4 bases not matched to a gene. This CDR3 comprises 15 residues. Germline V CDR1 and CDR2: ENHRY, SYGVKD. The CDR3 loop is CAISDRREVSYEQYF. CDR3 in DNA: TGTGCCATCAGTGATCGGCGGGAGGTCTCCTACGAGCAGTACTTC.

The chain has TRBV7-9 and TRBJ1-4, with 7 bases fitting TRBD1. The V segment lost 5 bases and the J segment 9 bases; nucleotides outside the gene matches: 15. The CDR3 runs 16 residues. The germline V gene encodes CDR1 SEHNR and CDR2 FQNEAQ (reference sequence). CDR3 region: CASSPGVMGTAKKLFF. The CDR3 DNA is TGTGCCAGCAGCCCTGGCGTCATGGGGACAGCCAAAAAACTGTTTTTT.

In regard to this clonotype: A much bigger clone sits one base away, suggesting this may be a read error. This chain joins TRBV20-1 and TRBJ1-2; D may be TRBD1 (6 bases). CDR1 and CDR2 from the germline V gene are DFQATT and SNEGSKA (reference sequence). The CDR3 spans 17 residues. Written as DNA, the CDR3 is TGCAGTTCTAGAGGTTGGGACTGGCAGGGGATCTCGGATGGCTACACCTTC. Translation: CSSRGWDWQGISDGYTF.

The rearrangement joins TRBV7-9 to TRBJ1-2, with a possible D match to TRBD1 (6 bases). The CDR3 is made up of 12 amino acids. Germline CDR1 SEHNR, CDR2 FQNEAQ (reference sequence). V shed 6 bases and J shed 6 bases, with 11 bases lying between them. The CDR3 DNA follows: TGTGCCAGCAGTTCCGACAGGCATGGCTACACCTTC. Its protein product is CASSSDRHGYTF. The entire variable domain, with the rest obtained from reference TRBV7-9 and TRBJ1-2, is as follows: DTGVSQNPRHKITKRGQNVTFRCDPISEHNRLYWYRQTLGQGPEFLTYFQNEAQLEKSRLLSDRFSAERPKGSFSTLEIQRTEQGDSAMYLCASSSDRHGYTFGSGTRLTVV.

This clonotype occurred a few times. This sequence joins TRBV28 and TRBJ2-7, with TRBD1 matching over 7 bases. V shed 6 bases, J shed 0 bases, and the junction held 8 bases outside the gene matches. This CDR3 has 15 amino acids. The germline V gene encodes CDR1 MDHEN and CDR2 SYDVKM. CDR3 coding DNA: TGTGCCAGCAGGGGAGAGAGGGACAGCTCCTACGAGCAGTACTTC. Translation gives CASRGERDSSYEQYF.

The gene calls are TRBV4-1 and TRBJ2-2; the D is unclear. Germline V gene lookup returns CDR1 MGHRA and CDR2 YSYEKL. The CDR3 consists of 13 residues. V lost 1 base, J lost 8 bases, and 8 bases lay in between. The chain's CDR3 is CASSQALWGELFF. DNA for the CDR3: TGCGCCAGCAGCCAAGCCCTCTGGGGGGAGCTGTTTTTT.

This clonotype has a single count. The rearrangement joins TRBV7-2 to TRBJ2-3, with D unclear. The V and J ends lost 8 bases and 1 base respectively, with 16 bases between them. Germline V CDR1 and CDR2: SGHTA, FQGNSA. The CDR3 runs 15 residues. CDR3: CASGVWGRGTDTQYF. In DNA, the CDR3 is TGTGCCAGCGGTGTGTGGGGTAGGGGCACAGATACGCAGTATTTT.

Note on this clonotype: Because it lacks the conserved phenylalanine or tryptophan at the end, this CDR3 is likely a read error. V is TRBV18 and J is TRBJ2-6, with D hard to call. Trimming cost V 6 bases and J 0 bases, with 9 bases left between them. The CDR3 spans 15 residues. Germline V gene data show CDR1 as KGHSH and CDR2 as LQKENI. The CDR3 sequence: CASSPSFSGANVLTL. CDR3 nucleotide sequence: TGTGCCAGCTCCCCCTCCTTCTCTGGGGCCAACGTCCTGACTCTC.

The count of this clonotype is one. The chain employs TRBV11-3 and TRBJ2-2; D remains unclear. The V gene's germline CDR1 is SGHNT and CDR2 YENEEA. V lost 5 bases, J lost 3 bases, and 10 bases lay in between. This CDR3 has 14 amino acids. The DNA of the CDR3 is TGTGCCAGCAGCCCGGAGACTGACACCGGGGAGCTGTTTTTT. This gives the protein CASSPETDTGELFF.

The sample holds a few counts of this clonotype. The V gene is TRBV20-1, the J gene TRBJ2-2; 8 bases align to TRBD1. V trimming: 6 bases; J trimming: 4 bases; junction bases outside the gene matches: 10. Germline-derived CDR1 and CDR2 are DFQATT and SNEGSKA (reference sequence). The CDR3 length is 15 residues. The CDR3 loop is CSADGPGTGTGELFF. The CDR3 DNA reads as TGCAGTGCCGACGGTCCCGGGACAGGCACCGGGGAGCTGTTTTTT.

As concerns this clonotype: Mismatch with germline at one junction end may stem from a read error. Written as DNA, the CDR3 is TGTCCCAGCACATACCGGACAGGGGGCGTTGGTGGCTACACCTTC. Encoded protein: CPSTYRTGGVGGYTF. The chain couples TRBV28 to TRBJ1-2; 11 nucleotides line up with TRBD1. The CDR3 runs 15 residues. Germline CDR1 reads MDHEN; CDR2 reads SYDVKM.

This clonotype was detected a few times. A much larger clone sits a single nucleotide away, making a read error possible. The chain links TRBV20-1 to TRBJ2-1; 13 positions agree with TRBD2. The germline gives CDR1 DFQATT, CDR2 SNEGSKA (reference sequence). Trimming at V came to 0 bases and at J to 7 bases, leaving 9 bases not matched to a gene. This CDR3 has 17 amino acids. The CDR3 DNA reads TGCAGTGCTAGAGATCCCTGGACTAGCGGGAGTCGAAATGAGCAGTTCTTC. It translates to CSARDPWTSGSRNEQFF.

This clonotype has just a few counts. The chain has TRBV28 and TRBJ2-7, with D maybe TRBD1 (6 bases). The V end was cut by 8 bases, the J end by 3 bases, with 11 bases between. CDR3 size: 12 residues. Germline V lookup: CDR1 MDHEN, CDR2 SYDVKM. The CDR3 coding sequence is TGTGCCAGCGGGGACACCTTCTACGAGCAGTACTTC. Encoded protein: CASGDTFYEQYF.

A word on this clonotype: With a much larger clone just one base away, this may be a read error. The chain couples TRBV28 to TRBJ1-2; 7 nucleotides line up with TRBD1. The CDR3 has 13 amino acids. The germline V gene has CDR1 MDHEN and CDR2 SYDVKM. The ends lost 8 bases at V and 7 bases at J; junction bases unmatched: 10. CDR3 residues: CASGTGDRGGYTF. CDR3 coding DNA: TGTGCCAGCGGTACTGGGGACAGAGGTGGCTACACCTTC.

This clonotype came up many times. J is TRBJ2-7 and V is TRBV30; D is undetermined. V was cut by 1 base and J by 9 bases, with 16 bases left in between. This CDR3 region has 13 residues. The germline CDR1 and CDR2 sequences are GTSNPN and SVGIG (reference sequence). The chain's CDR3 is CAWSGLGSVGQYF. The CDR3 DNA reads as TGTGCCTGGAGTGGTCTTGGATCGGTCGGGCAGTACTTC. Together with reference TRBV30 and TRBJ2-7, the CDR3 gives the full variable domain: SQTIHQWPATLVQPVGSPLSLECTVEGTSNPNLYWYRQAAGRGLQLLFYSVGIGQISSEVPQNLSASRPQDRQFILSSKKLLLSDSGFYLCAWSGLGSVGQYFGPGTRLTVT.

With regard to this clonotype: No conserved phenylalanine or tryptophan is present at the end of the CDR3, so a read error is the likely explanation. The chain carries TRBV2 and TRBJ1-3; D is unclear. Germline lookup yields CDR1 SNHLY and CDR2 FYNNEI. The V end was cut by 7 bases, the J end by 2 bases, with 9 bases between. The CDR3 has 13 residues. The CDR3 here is CASNQDAGNTIYS. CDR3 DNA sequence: TGTGCCAGCAACCAGGACGCTGGAAACACCATATATTCT.

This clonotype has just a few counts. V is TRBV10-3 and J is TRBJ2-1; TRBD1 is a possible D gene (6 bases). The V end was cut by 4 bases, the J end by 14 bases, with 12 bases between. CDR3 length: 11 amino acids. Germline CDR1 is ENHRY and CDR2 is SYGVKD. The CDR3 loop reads CAISGGQLKFF. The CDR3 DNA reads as TGTGCCATCAGTGGTGGACAGCTTAAGTTCTTC.

CDR3 nucleotides: TGTGCCAGCAGCGTAGATGACACCCCCCGGGAGCAGTTCTTC. This translates into CASSVDDTPREQFF. The gene calls are TRBV9 and TRBJ2-1; D gene uncertain. V shed 0 bases and J shed 10 bases, with 14 bases lying between them. Germline loops: CDR1 SGDLS, CDR2 YYNGEE. This CDR3 region has 14 residues.

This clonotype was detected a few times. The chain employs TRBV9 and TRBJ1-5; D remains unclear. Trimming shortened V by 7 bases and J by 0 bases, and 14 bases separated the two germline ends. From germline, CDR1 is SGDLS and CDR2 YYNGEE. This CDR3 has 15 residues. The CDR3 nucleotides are TGTGCCAGCTCTGGGGAGGCATATAGCAATCAGCCCCAGCATTTT. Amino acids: CASSGEAYSNQPQHF.

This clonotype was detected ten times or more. CDR3 residues: CSARDSHLTDTQYF. The CDR3, as DNA: TGCAGTGCTAGAGACTCGCACCTCACAGATACGCAGTATTTT. The V call is TRBV20-1, the J call TRBJ2-3, with D hard to call. The V gene lost 0 bases and the J gene lost 2 bases, with 9 bases spanning the gap. The CDR3 has 14 residues. Germline CDR1 reads DFQATT; CDR2 reads SNEGSKA (reference sequence).